These 2 T cell receptor beta chains share one sample of origin, sequenced in a study of T cell responses to AZD1222 COVID-19 vaccine (dated by TCRdb to the early 2020s). To prepare the library, the immunoSEQ multiplex PCR assay was applied. TCRdb's version of the immuneACCESS table is confined to in-frame rearrangements and falls short of the full clone set. An unresolved V gene accounts for under half of the shortfall where checked; the remainder is of unknown origin. Across this sample there are fewer than 90,000 clones, with 88% seen only once. The biggest ten clones account for less than 9% of the sample. In the paper's terms, the time point label means: about 28 days (+/-7) after the second vaccine dose. Source: peripheral blood, taken 28 days after the second AZD1222 dose. These receptors were obtained from an adult who received the AZD1222 COVID-19 vaccine.

The chain uses TRBV6-2 or TRBV6-3 and TRBJ2-3, with TRBD2 identical over 8 bases. This CDR3 region has 15 residues. CDR1 is MNHEY and CDR2 is SVGEGT in the germline V gene. With V trimmed by 2 bases and J by 4 bases, 5 bases remained unmatched. The CDR3 DNA is TGTGCCAGCAGTTACCTAGGAGCGGGAGCAGATACGCAGTATTTT. This sequence encodes CASSYLGAGADTQYF.

The genes are TRBV18 and TRBJ2-2; weak D call: TRBD2 (5 bases). The ends were cut back, 4 bases at V and 4 bases at J, with 13 bases in the middle. This CDR3 region has 15 residues. Germline values: CDR1 KGHSH, CDR2 LQKENI. The CDR3 is CASSLLLAFTGELFF. The CDR3 DNA reads as TGTGCCAGCTCACTTTTATTAGCGTTCACCGGGGAGCTGTTTTTT. The full variable domain, in which reference TRBV18 and TRBJ2-2 provide the parts outside the CDR3, is NAGVMQNPRHLVRRRGQEARLRCSPMKGHSHVYWYRQLPEEGLKFMVYLQKENIIDESGMPKERFSAEFPKEGPSILRIQQVVRGDSAAYFCASSLLLAFTGELFFGEGSRLTVL.